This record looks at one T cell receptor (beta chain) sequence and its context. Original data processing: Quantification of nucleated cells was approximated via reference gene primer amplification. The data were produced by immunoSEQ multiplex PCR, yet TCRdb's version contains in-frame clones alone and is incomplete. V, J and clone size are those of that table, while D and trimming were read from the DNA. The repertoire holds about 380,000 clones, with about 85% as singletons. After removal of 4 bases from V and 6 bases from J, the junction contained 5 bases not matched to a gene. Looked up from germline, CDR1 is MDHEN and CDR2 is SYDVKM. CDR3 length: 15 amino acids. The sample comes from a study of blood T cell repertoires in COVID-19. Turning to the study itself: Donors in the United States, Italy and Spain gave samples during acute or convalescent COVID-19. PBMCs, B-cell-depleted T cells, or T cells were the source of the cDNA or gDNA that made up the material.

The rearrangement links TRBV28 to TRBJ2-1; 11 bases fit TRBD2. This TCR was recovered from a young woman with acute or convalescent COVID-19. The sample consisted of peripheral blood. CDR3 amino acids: CASSSSGRRGNEQFF. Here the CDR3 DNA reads TGTGCCAGCAGTTCTAGCGGGAGGCGGGGCAATGAGCAGTTCTTC. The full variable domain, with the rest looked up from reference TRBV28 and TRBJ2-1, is DVKVTQSSRYLVKRTGEKVFLECVQDMDHENMFWYRQDPGLGLRLIYFSYDVKMKEKGDIPEGYSVSREKKERFSLILESASTNQTSMYLCASSSSGRRGNEQFFGPGTRLTVL.